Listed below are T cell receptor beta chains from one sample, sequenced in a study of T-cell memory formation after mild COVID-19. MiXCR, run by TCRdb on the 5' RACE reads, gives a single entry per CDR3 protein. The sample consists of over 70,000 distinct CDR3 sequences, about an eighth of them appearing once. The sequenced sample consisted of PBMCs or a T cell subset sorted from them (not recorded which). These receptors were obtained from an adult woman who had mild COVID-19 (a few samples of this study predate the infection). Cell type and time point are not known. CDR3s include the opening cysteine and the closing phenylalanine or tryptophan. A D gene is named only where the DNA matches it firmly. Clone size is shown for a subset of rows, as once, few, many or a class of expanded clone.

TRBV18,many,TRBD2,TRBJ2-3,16,TGTGCCAGCTCACCGACTAGCGGGAGTATCACAGATACGCAGTATTTT,CASSPTSGSITDTQYF
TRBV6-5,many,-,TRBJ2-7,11,TGTGCCAGCACGGGGGTCGGCGAGCAGTACTTC,CASTGVGEQYF
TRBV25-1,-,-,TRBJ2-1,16,TGTGCCAGCAGGGGTCTCGTGGCAGGGGCGGAGGATGAGCAGTTCTTC,CASRGLVAGAEDEQFF
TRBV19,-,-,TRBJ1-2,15,TGTGCCGCTACCCGGGCGGGAGGGACTGGCTATGGCTACACCTTC,CAATRAGGTGYGYTF
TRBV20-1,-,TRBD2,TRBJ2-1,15,TGCAGTGCTAGAGTTAGCGGGGGAGTCTACAATGAGCAGTTCTTC,CSARVSGGVYNEQFF
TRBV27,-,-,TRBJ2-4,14,TGTGCCAGCAGTTCCAACTTAGCCAAAAACATTCAGTACTTC,CASSSNLAKNIQYF
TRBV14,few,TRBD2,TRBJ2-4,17,TGTGCCAGCAGCCAAGATGGCGGGGGGCGAGGATGGAACATTCAGTACTTC,CASSQDGGGRGWNIQYF
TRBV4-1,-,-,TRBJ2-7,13,TGCGCCAGCAGTCCTATGGGGAGAAACGAGCAGTACTTC,CASSPMGRNEQYF
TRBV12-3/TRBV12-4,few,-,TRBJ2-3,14,TGTGCCAGCAGTTTAGCGGAGTACACAGATACGCAGTATTTT,CASSLAEYTDTQYF
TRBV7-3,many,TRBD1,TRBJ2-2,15,TGTGCCAGCAGCCGACAGGGGTCCAACACCGGGGAGCTGTTTTTT,CASSRQGSNTGELFF
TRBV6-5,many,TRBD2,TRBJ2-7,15,TGTGCCAGCAGTTACGGGACTAGCGGGGGCTACGAGCAGTACTTC,CASSYGTSGGYEQYF
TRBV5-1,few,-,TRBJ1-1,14,TGCGCCAGCAGCCCGGGTCTGCAGGACACTGAAGCTTTCTTT,CASSPGLQDTEAFF
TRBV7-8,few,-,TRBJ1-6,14,TGTGCCAGCAGCCCCGGACGGGGCAATTCACCCCTCCACTTT,CASSPGRGNSPLHF
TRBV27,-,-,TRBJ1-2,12,TGTGCCAGCAGCCACTCAGGGGATGGCTACACCTTC,CASSHSGDGYTF
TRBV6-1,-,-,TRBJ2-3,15,TGTGCCAGCACCACCCGGGAGACGAGCACAGATACGCAGTATTTT,CASTTRETSTDTQYF
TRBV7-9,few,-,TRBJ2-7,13,TGTGCCAGCAGCTTAGCCACAGGGTACGAGCAGTACTTC,CASSLATGYEQYF
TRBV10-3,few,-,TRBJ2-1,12,TGTGCCATCACAGACGTAAACAATGAGCAGTTCTTC,CAITDVNNEQFF
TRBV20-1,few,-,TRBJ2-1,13,TGCAGTGCTAGAGGGGTTGCGCCCAATGAGCAGTTCTTC,CSARGVAPNEQFF
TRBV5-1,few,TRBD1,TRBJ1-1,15,TGCGCCAGCAGCTTGGCCGCAGGGGGCTACACTGAAGCTTTCTTT,CASSLAAGGYTEAFF
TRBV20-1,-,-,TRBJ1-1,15,TGCAGTGCCCCCCCTCTCTATTTAGGGAACACTGAAGCTTTCTTT,CSAPPLYLGNTEAFF
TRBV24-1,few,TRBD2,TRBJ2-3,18,TGTGCCACCAGTGATGCGGGCCGACTAGCGGGAGGGGGAGATACGCAGTATTTT,CATSDAGRLAGGGDTQYF
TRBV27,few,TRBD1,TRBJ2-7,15,TGTGCCAGCAGTTTATCGGCAGGGGGCACGTACGAGCAGTACTTC,CASSLSAGGTYEQYF
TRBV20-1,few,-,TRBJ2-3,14,TGCAGTGCTAGTTGGTGGGTTAGCACAGATACGCAGTATTTT,CSASWWVSTDTQYF
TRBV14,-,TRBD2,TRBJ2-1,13,TGTGCCAGCAGCCTTTCTAGCGGTGTTGAGCAGTTCTTC,CASSLSSGVEQFF
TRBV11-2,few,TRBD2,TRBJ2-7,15,TGTGCCAGCAGCCAACTAGCGGGGGCCTCCTACGAGCAGTACTTC,CASSQLAGASYEQYF
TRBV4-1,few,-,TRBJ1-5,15,TGCGCCAGCAGCCAAGATCCCTATAGCAATCAGCCCCAGCATTTT,CASSQDPYSNQPQHF
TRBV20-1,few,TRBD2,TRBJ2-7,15,TGCAGTGCTAGAGTAGGGCGGGGGATCTCCTACGAGCAGTACTTC,CSARVGRGISYEQYF
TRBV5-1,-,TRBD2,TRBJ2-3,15,TGCGCCAGCACCAAGGGACTAGCGGGAGCAGATACGCAGTATTTT,CASTKGLAGADTQYF
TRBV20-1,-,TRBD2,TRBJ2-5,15,TGCAGTGCCGCTAGCGGGACTCGATCGCAAGAGACCCAGTACTTC,CSAASGTRSQETQYF
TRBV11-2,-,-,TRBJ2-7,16,TGTGCCAGCAGCTTAGTGTATAGGATAAGCTCCTACGAGCAGTACTTC,CASSLVYRISSYEQYF
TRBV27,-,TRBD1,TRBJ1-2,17,TGTGCCAGCAGTTTATCCCCCCGACAGGGGGATGACTATGGCTACACCTTC,CASSLSPRQGDDYGYTF
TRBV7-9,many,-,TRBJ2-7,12,TGTGCCAGCAGCTCCGGGGCCTACGAGCAGTACTTC,CASSSGAYEQYF
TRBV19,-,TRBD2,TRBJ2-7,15,TGTGCCAGTAGTTGGACTAGCGGGATCTCCTACGAGCAGTACTTC,CASSWTSGISYEQYF
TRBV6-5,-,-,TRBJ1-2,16,TGTGCCAGCAGCCGGATTTACAGGGTAGACGACTATGGCTACACCTTC,CASSRIYRVDDYGYTF
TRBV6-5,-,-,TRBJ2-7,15,TGTGCCAGCAGTTACCTGGGGGCTGTCCACTACGAGCAGTACTTC,CASSYLGAVHYEQYF
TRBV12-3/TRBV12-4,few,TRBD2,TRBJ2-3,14,TGTGCCAGCACCCTGACTAGCGGGAGCCATACGCAGTATTTT,CASTLTSGSHTQYF
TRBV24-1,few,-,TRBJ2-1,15,TGTGCCACCAGTGTGGGCCCCCGCCCCTACAATGAGCAGTTCTTC,CATSVGPRPYNEQFF
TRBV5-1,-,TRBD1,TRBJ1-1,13,TGCGCCAGCAGCCGGGGACAGATTGAGGAAGCTTTCTTT,CASSRGQIEEAFF
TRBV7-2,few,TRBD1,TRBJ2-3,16,TGTGCCAGCAGCTTAGCGGGACAGGGGGCTTTTGATACGCAGTATTTT,CASSLAGQGAFDTQYF
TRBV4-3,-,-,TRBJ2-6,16,TGCGCCAGCAGCCAAGATAGGCTATCTGGGGCCAACGTCCTGACTTTC,CASSQDRLSGANVLTF
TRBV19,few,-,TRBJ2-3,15,TGTGCCACCTCCCCCTGGAGCGGCGTTGCAGATACGCAGTATTTT,CATSPWSGVADTQYF
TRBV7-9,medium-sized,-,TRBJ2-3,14,TGTGCCAGCAGCTTAGTCACCGGGACAGATACGCAGTATTTT,CASSLVTGTDTQYF
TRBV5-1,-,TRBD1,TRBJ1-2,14,TGCGCCAGCACCGTGGGGACAGGTTCCTATGGCTACACCTTC,CASTVGTGSYGYTF
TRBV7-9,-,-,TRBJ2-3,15,TGTGCCAGCAGCTTAGGCGGTACAGACACAGATACGCAGTATTTT,CASSLGGTDTDTQYF
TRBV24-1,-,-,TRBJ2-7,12,TGTGCCACCAGTGACGGGTCCTACGAGCAGTACTTC,CATSDGSYEQYF
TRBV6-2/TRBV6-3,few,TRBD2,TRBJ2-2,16,TGTGCCAGCAGTTTGACTAGCATGAAGTCCACCGGGGAGCTGTTTTTT,CASSLTSMKSTGELFF
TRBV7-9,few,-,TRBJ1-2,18,TGTGCCAGCAGCTTATCTTCGCCCGGAGGCAGGGGCGACTATGGCTACACCTTC,CASSLSSPGGRGDYGYTF
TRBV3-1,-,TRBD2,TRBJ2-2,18,TGTGCCAGCAGCCAAGATCCCCCCGGGGGGGCCCATACCGGGGAGCTGTTTTTT,CASSQDPPGGAHTGELFF
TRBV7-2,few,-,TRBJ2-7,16,TGTGCCAGCAGCTCGAACCCCCAGATACTACCGGACGAGCAGTACTTC,CASSSNPQILPDEQYF
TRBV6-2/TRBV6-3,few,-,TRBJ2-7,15,TGTGCCAGCAGCTTAGACTCGGTTCCTCGATACGAGCAGTACTTC,CASSLDSVPRYEQYF
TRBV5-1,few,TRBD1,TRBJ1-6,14,TGCGCCAGCAGCCCCGGGACAGATTATTCACCCCTCCACTTT,CASSPGTDYSPLHF
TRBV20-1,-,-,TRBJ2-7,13,TGCAGTGCTACACCCCAGGAGACCTACGAGCAGTACTTC,CSATPQETYEQYF
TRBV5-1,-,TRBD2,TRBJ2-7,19,TGCGCCAGCAGACTGGATCCGGGACTAGCGGGAGGGCCACCTCGGGAGCAGTACTTC,CASRLDPGLAGGPPREQYF
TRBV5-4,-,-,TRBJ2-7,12,TGTGCCAGCAGCTTACAGGGAATCGAGCAGTACTTC,CASSLQGIEQYF
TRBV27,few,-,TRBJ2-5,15,TGTGCCAGCAGTTCCCTTTGGAGGGTGGAGGAGACCCAGTACTTC,CASSSLWRVEETQYF
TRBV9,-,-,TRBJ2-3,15,TGTGCCAGCTACCCCCAGGGGTCCCCCCCAGATACGCAGTATTTT,CASYPQGSPPDTQYF
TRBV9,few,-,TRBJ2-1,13,TGTGCCAGCAGCTCCCGGGACTACAATGAGCAGTTCTTC,CASSSRDYNEQFF
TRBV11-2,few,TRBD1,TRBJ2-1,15,TGTGCCAGCAGCCACGGACAGGGATCTATCAATGAGCAGTTCTTC,CASSHGQGSINEQFF
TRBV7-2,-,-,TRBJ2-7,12,TGTGCCAGCAGCCAGGTGACCTACGAGCAGTACTTC,CASSQVTYEQYF
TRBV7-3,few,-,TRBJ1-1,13,TGTGCCAGCAGCCCCAGTGGTGGTTCTGAAGCTTTCTTT,CASSPSGGSEAFF